This T cell receptor (beta chain) was captured by sequencing in a study of blood T cell repertoires in COVID-19. Study-level background: Donors in the United States, Italy and Spain gave samples during acute or convalescent COVID-19. T cells, B-cell-depleted T cells, or PBMCs supplied cDNA or gDNA.

This clone was seen only a few times. Authors' methods: Scientists estimated how many nucleated cells there were by amplifying reference gene primers. Produced via immunoSEQ multiplex PCR; TCRdb's table is partial and in-frame only. From that table come the V and J calls and clone size; the DNA was used to work out D and trimming. The sample has 250,000 to 350,000 clones, about 88% seen once. Germline V gene sequence: CDR1 MRHNA, CDR2 SNTAGT. The V gene lost 11 bases and the J gene lost 0 bases, with 19 bases spanning the gap. This CDR3 has 15 residues. V is TRBV6-4 and J is TRBJ1-1; no reliable D call. The TCR was taken from a woman aged 60-70 years with acute or convalescent COVID-19. Sequenced sample: peripheral blood. CDR3 coding DNA: TGTGCCTCCCGACGGAGTGAGGGCATGAACACTGAAGCTTTCTTT. As protein: CASRRSEGMNTEAFF.